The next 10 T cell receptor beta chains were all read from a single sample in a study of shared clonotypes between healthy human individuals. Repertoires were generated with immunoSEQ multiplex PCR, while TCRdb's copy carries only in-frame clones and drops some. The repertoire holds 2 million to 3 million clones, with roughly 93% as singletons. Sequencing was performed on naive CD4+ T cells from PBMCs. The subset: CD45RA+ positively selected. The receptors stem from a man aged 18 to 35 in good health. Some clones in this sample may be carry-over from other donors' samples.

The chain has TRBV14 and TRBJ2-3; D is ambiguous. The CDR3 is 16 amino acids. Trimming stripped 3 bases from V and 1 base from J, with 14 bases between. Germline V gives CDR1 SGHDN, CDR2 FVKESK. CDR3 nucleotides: TGTGCCAGCAGCCAGACGGTGGGGTCACGCACAGATACGCAGTATTTT. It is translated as CASSQTVGSRTDTQYF.

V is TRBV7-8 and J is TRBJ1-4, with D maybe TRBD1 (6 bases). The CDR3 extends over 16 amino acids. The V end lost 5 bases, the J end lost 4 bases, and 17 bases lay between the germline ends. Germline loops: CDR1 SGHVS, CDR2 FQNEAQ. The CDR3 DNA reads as TGTGCCAGCAGCCGATCCGGGACAATGGTTAATGAAAAACTGTTTTTT. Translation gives CASSRSGTMVNEKLFF.

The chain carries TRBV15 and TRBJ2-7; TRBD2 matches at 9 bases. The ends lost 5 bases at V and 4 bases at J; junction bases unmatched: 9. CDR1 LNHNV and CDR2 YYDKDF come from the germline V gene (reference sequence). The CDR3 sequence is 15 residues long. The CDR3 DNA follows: TGTGCCACCAGCCGCAATAGCGGGAGTTGGTACGAGCAGTACTTC. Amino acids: CATSRNSGSWYEQYF.

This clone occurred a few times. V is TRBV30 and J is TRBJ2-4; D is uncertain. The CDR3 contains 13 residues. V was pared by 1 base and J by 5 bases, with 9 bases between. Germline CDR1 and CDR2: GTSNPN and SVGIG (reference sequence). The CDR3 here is CAWSAALQNIQYF. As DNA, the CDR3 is TGTGCCTGGAGTGCGGCCTTACAAAACATTCAGTACTTC.

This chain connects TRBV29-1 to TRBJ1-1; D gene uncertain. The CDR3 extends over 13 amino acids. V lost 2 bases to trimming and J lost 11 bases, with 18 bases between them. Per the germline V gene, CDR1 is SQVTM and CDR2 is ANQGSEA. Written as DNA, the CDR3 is TGCAGCGTTGAAAACCGGGCCACATCATATGCTTTCTTT. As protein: CSVENRATSYAFF.

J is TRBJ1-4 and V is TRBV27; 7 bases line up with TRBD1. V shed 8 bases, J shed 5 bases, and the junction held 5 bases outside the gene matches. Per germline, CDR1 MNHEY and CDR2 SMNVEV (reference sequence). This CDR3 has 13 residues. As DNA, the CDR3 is TGTGCCAGCTGTGACAGGGTAAATGAAAAACTGTTTTTT. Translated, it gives CASCDRVNEKLFF.

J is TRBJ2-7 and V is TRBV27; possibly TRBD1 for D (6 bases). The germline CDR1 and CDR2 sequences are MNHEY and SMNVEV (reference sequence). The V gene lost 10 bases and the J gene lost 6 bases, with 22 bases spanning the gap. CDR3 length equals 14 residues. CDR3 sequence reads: CATRGGGYVGEQYF. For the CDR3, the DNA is TGTGCCACCAGGGGTGGGGGATATGTCGGCGAGCAGTACTTC.

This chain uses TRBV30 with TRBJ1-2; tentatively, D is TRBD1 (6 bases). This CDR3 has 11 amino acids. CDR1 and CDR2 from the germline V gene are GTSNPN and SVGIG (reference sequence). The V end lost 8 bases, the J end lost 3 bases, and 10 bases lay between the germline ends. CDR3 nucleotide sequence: TGTGCCCGGGAGGGGGACTATGGCTACACCTTC. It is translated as CAREGDYGYTF. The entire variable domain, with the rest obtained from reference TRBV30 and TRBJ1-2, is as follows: SQTIHQWPATLVQPVGSPLSLECTVEGTSNPNLYWYRQAAGRGLQLLFYSVGIGQISSEVPQNLSASRPQDRQFILSSKKLLLSDSGFYLCAREGDYGYTFGSGTRLTVV.

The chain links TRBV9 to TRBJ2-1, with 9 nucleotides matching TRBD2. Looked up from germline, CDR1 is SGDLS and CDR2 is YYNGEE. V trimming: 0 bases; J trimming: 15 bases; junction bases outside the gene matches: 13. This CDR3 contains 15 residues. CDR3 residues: CASSVGELAGLVVFF. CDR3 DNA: TGTGCCAGCAGCGTAGGGGAACTAGCGGGTCTCGTTGTGTTCTTC.

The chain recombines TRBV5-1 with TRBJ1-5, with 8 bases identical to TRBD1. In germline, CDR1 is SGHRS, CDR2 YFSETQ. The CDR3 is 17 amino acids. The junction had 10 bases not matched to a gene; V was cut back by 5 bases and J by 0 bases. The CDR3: CASSPGGNPISNQPQHF. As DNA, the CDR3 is TGCGCCAGCAGTCCAGGGGGCAACCCAATTAGCAATCAGCCCCAGCATTTT.